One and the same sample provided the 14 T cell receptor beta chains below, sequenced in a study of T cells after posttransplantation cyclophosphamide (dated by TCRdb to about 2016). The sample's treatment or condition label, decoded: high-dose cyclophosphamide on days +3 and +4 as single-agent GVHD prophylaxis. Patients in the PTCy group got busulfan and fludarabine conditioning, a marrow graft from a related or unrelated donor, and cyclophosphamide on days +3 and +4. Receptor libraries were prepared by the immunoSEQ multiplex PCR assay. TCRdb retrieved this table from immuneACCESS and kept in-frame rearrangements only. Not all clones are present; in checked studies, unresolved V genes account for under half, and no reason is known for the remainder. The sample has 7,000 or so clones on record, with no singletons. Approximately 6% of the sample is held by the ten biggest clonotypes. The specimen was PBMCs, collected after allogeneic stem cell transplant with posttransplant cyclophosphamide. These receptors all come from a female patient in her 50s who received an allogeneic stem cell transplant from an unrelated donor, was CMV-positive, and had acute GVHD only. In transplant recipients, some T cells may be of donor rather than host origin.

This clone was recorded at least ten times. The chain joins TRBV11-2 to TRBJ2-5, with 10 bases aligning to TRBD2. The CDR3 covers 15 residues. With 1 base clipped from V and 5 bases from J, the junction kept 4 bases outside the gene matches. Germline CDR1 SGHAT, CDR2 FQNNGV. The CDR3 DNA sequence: TGTGCCAGCAGCTTAGGCCTAGCGGGAGCGGAGACCCAGTACTTC. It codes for CASSLGLAGAETQYF. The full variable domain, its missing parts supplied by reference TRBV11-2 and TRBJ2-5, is EAGVAQSPRYKIIEKRQSVAFWCNPISGHATLYWYQQILGQGPKLLIQFQNNGVVDDSQLPKDRFSAERLKGVDSTLKIQPAKLEDSAVYLCASSLGLAGAETQYFGPGTRLLVL.

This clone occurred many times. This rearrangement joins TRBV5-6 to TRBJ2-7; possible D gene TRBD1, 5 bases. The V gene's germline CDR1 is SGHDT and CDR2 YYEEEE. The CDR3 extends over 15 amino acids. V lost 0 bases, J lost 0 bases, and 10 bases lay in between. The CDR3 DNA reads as TGTGCCAGCAGCTTGGGGTGGCAGGGCTCCTACGAGCAGTACTTC. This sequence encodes CASSLGWQGSYEQYF.

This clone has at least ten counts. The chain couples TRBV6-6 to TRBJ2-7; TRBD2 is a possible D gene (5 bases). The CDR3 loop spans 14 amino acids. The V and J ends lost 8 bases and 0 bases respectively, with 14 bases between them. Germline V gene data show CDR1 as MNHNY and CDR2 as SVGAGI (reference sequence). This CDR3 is CASCGRETSYEQYF. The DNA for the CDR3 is TGTGCCAGCTGCGGACGGGAAACCTCCTACGAGCAGTACTTC.

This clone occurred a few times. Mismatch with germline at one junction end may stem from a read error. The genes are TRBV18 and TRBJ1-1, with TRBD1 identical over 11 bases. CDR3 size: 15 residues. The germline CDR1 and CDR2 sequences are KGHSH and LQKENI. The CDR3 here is CAGSPTDRGPLEAFF. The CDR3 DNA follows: TGTGCCGGCTCACCCACGGACAGGGGGCCCCTTGAAGCTTTCTTT.

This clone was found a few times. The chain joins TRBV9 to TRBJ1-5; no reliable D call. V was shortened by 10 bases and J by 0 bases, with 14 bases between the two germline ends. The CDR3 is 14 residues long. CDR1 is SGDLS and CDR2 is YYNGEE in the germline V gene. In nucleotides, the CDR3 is TGTGCCGGCAAGGGCGGGAATAGCAATCAGCCCCAGCATTTT. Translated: CAGKGGNSNQPQHF.

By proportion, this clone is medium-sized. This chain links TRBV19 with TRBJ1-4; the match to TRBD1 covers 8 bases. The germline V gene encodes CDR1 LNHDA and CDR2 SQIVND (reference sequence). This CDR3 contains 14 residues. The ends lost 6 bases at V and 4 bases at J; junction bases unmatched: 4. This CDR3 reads CASRRTGINEKLFF. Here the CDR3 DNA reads TGTGCCAGTAGACGGACAGGGATTAATGAAAAACTGTTTTTT. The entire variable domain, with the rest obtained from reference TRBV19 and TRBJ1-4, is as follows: DGGITQSPKYLFRKEGQNVTLSCEQNLNHDAMYWYRQDPGQGLRLIYYSQIVNDFQKGDIAEGYSVSREKKESFPLTVTSAQKNPTAFYLCASRRTGINEKLFFGSGTQLSVL.

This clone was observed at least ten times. In DNA form, the CDR3 reads TGTGCCAGCAGCCAGGCTAGCGGGAGTAGAGACGAGCAGTACTTC. Residues: CASSQASGSRDEQYF. The rearrangement uses TRBV4-2 and TRBJ2-7; 10 positions match TRBD2. With 3 bases clipped from V and 5 bases from J, the junction kept 7 bases outside the gene matches. The CDR3 totals 15 residues. CDR1 is LGHNA and CDR2 is YNFKEQ in the germline V gene.

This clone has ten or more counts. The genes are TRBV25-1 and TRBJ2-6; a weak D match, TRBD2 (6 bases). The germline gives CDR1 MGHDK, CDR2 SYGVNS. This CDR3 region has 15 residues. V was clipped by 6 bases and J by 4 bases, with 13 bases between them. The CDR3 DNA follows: TGTGCCAGCAGCACAGCGGGTTTGGGGGCCAACGTCCTGACTTTC. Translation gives CASSTAGLGANVLTF. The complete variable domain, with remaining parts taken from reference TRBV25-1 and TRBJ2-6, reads EADIYQTPRYLVIGTGKKITLECSQTMGHDKMYWYQQDPGMELHLIHYSYGVNSTEKGDLSSESTVSRIRTEHFPLTLESARPSHTSQYLCASSTAGLGANVLTFGAGSRLTVL.

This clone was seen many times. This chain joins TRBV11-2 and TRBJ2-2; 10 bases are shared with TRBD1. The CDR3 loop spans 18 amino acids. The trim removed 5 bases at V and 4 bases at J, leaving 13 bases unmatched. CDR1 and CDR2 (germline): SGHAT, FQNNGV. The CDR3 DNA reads TGTGCCAGCAGCGCTCCCCCGGGGGGGACAGGGGCCACCGGGGAGCTGTTTTTT. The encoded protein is CASSAPPGGTGATGELFF.

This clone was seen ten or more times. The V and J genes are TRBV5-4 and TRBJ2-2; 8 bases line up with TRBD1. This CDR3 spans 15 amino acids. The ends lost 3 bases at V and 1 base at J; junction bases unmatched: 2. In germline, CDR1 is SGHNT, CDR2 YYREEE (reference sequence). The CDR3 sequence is CASSYGQGNTGELFF. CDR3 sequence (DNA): TGTGCCAGCAGCTACGGACAGGGGAACACCGGGGAGCTGTTTTTT.

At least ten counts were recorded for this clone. The CDR3 region has the DNA TGCGCCAGCATCCCAAGGTGGCGGTCGGAGCCCTACGAGCAGTACTTC. This gives the protein CASIPRWRSEPYEQYF. This chain uses TRBV5-1 with TRBJ2-7; D call uncertain. Trimming stripped 6 bases from V and 2 bases from J, with 21 bases between. The CDR3 is made up of 16 amino acids. Germline values: CDR1 SGHRS, CDR2 YFSETQ.

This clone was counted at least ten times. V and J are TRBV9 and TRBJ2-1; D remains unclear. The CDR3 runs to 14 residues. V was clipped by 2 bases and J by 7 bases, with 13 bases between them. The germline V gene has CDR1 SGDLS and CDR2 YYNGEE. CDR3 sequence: CASSVGRQINEQFF. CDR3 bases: TGTGCCAGCAGCGTGGGCAGACAAATAAATGAGCAGTTCTTC.

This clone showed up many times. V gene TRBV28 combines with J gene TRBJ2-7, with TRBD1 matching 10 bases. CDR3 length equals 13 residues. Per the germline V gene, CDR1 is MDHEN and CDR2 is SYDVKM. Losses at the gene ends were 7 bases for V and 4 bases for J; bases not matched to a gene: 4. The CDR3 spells CASNDRGLYEQYF. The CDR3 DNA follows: TGTGCCAGCAATGACAGGGGGCTTTACGAGCAGTACTTC. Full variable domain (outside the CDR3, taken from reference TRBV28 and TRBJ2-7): DVKVTQSSRYLVKRTGEKVFLECVQDMDHENMFWYRQDPGLGLRLIYFSYDVKMKEKGDIPEGYSVSREKKERFSLILESASTNQTSMYLCASNDRGLYEQYFGPGTRLTVT.

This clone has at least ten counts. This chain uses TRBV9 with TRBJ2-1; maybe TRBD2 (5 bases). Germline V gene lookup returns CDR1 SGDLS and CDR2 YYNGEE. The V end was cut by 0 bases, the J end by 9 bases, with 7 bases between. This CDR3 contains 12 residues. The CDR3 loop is CASSVDTSEQFF. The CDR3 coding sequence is TGTGCCAGCAGCGTAGATACTAGTGAGCAGTTCTTC.